Below are 10 T cell receptor beta chains sequenced from a single sample in a study of blood T cell repertoires in COVID-19. Sequenced by immunoSEQ multiplex PCR; TCRdb stores in-frame clones only, minus some. The sample yields about 51,000 clones, 80% to 90% seen once. The material sequenced was peripheral blood. The source is a man aged 50 or older with active COVID-19.

This rearrangement joins TRBV18 to TRBJ1-6, with D possibly matching TRBD1 (6 bases). Germline loops: CDR1 KGHSH, CDR2 LQKENI. The V and J ends lost 3 bases and 4 bases respectively, with 19 bases between them. The CDR3 is made up of 18 amino acids. Written as DNA, the CDR3 is TGTGCCAGCTCACCCACAGGGTTTTCGATGTTTTATAATTCACCCCTCCACTTT. It yields the protein CASSPTGFSMFYNSPLHF.

The chain employs TRBV27 and TRBJ2-1, with D possibly TRBD1 on 6 matching bases. CDR3 length: 16 residues. V shed 2 bases and J shed 0 bases, with 11 bases lying between them. The V gene's germline CDR1 is MNHEY and CDR2 SMNVEV (reference sequence). CDR3 nucleotides: TGTGCCAGCAGTTTAAGCCTGGGGGCCTCCTACAATGAGCAGTTCTTC. This sequence encodes CASSLSLGASYNEQFF.

The chain carries TRBV20-1 and TRBJ1-5; TRBD1 might be the D (5 bases). The germline V and J ends were trimmed by 3 bases and 10 bases, with 16 bases remaining between them. The CDR3 consists of 13 residues. The germline gives CDR1 DFQATT, CDR2 SNEGSKA (reference sequence). The CDR3: CSASDSSGGPQHF. In DNA, the CDR3 is TGCAGTGCTAGTGACAGCTCCGGGGGTCCCCAGCATTTT.

The J gene is TRBJ2-7, the V gene TRBV11-2, with TRBD1 as a possible D gene (6 bases). Germline V gives CDR1 SGHAT, CDR2 FQNNGV. V was pared by 2 bases and J by 4 bases, with 6 bases between. The CDR3 totals 12 residues. The CDR3 sequence is CASSLQGYEQYF. CDR3 sequence (DNA): TGTGCCAGCAGCTTACAGGGGTACGAGCAGTACTTC.

This clone was seen a handful of times. The rearrangement links TRBV29-1 to TRBJ1-1; TRBD1 aligns across 8 bases. V was clipped by 4 bases and J by 4 bases; unmatched bases: 8. CDR1 is SQVTM, CDR2 ANQGSEA, per germline. This CDR3 contains 14 residues. CDR3 amino acids: CSVVQGASFTEAFF. The CDR3 DNA reads as TGCAGCGTTGTCCAGGGGGCGTCTTTCACTGAAGCTTTCTTT.

The table lists this clone with a count of one. The genes are TRBV30 and TRBJ1-1; 7 nucleotides match TRBD1. The CDR3 extends over 13 amino acids. V was clipped by 1 base and J by 6 bases; unmatched bases: 5. The germline CDR1 and CDR2 sequences are GTSNPN and SVGIG (reference sequence). CDR3 bases: TGTGCCTGGAGTGCAGGGGGGTTGTCTGAAGCTTTCTTT. Residues: CAWSAGGLSEAFF.

The chain is built from TRBV5-5 and TRBJ1-1; D is undetermined. The CDR3 has 12 amino acids. Germline values: CDR1 SGHKS, CDR2 YYEKEE (reference sequence). Trimming cost V 1 base and J 5 bases, with 6 bases left between them. The CDR3 DNA is TGTGCCAGCAGCTTGTACGGGACTGAAGCTTTCTTT. Protein sequence: CASSLYGTEAFF. The whole variable domain, remainder taken from reference TRBV5-5 and TRBJ1-1, is DAGVTQSPTHLIKTRGQQVTLRCSPISGHKSVSWYQQVLGQGPQFIFQYYEKEERGRGNFPDRFSARQFPNYSSELNVNALLLGDSALYLCASSLYGTEAFFGQGTRLTVV.

The V gene is TRBV2, the J gene TRBJ2-5; 9 bases fit TRBD1. Germline assignment: CDR1 SNHLY and CDR2 FYNNEI. This CDR3 is 15 amino acids long. V dropped 8 bases and J dropped 2; count of bases not matched to a gene: 9. This CDR3 reads CASRDRAQYQETQYF. The CDR3 region has the DNA TGTGCCAGCCGGGACAGGGCCCAATATCAAGAGACCCAGTACTTC.

The rearrangement links TRBV7-9 to TRBJ2-5; TRBD2 matches at 9 bases. The CDR3 consists of 18 residues. CDR1 SEHNR and CDR2 FQNEAQ come from the germline V gene (reference sequence). V dropped 5 bases and J dropped 5; count of bases not matched to a gene: 18. In DNA, the CDR3 is TGTGCCAGCAGCCCACCTCCGGGTCAGCGGGGGGACCGGGAGACCCAGTACTTC. This gives the protein CASSPPPGQRGDRETQYF.

V gene TRBV6-5 combines with J gene TRBJ1-2, with D possibly TRBD1 on 5 matching bases. The V end lost 6 bases, the J end lost 8 bases, and 10 bases lay between the germline ends. Germline-derived CDR1 and CDR2 are MNHEY and SVGAGI. The CDR3 is made up of 11 amino acids. Here the CDR3 reads CASSGGRGYTF. CDR3 nucleotides: TGTGCCAGCAGCGGGGGTCGCGGCTACACCTTC.